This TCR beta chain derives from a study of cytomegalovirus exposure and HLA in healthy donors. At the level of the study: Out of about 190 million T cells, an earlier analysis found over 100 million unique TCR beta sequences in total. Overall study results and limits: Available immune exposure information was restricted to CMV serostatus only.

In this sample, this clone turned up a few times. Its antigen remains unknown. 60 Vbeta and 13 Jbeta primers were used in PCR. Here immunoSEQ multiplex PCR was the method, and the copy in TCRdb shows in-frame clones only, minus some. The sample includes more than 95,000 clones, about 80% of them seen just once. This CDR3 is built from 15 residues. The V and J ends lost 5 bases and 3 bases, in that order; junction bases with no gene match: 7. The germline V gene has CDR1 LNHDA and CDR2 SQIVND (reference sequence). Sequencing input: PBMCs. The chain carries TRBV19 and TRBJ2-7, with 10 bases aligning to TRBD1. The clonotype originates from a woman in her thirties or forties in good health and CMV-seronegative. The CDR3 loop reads CASSSTGTGDYEQYF. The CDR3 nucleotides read TGTGCCAGTAGTTCAACCGGGACAGGGGACTACGAGCAGTACTTC.